These T cell receptor beta chains were read from a single sample in a study of blood T cell repertoires in COVID-19. TCRdb's table, derived via immunoSEQ multiplex PCR, lists solely in-frame clones and lacks some. The sample shows 90,000 or so clones, around 90% of them seen only once. Input material: peripheral blood. The receptors were gathered from a human donor with active COVID-19. The donor label of this sample is uncertain. The CDR3 runs from the conserved cysteine through the conserved F or W. D genes are given only for firm matches. Some rows mark clone size as missing; the rest say once, few, many or name a class of expanded clone.

J: TRBJ2-7; D: NA; V: TRBV27; length: 13; size: NA; CDR3: CASSIGSSYEQYF; DNA: TGTGCCAGCAGTATAGGGAGCTCCTACGAGCAGTACTTC
J: TRBJ2-2; D: NA; V: TRBV28; length: 17; size: NA; CDR3: CASSPLKDYTNTGELFF; DNA: TGTGCCAGCAGCCCCCTTAAGGACTACACGAACACCGGGGAGCTGTTTTTT
J: TRBJ2-7; D: TRBD2; V: TRBV7-3; length: 15; size: NA; CDR3: CASSLGLAESYEQYF; DNA: TGTGCCAGCAGCTTGGGACTAGCGGAATCCTACGAGCAGTACTTC
J: TRBJ1-2; D: NA; V: TRBV3-1/TRBV3-2; length: 13; size: once; CDR3: CASSQIDNYGYTF; DNA: TGTGCCAGCAGCCAAATAGATAACTATGGCTACACCTTC
J: TRBJ2-3; D: TRBD1; V: TRBV28; length: 15; size: NA; CDR3: CASSRNRGGTDTQYF; DNA: TGTGCCAGCAGCCGAAACAGGGGCGGCACAGATACGCAGTATTTT
J: TRBJ2-7; D: NA; V: TRBV6-6; length: 13; size: NA; CDR3: CASSSGQLYEQYF; DNA: TGTGCCAGCAGTTCCGGACAGCTTTACGAGCAGTACTTC
J: TRBJ2-1; D: TRBD1; V: TRBV5-6; length: 16; size: NA; CDR3: CASSTDPGQEGNEQFF; DNA: TGTGCCAGCAGCACGGATCCGGGACAGGAGGGCAATGAGCAGTTCTTC
J: TRBJ1-2; D: TRBD1; V: TRBV27; length: 14; size: NA; CDR3: CASSVNRGYYGYTF; DNA: TGTGCCAGCAGTGTGAACAGGGGTTACTATGGCTACACCTTC
J: TRBJ1-2; D: TRBD1; V: TRBV7-9; length: 14; size: NA; CDR3: CASSSGTGIYGYTF; DNA: TGTGCCAGCAGCTCCGGGACAGGGATCTATGGCTACACCTTC
J: TRBJ2-7; D: TRBD2; V: TRBV4-2; length: 17; size: NA; CDR3: CASSQPVLAGNSYEQYF; DNA: TGTGCCAGCAGCCAACCCGTACTAGCGGGGAATTCCTACGAGCAGTACTTC
J: TRBJ2-3; D: TRBD2; V: TRBV24-1; length: 17; size: NA; CDR3: CATSDLASGDNTDTQYF; DNA: TGTGCCACCAGTGATTTGGCTAGCGGGGATAACACAGATACGCAGTATTTT
J: TRBJ2-5; D: NA; V: TRBV19; length: 13; size: NA; CDR3: CASKRTAQETQYF; DNA: TGTGCCAGTAAGAGAACAGCTCAAGAGACCCAGTACTTC
J: TRBJ1-2; D: NA; V: TRBV4-3; length: 15; size: NA; CDR3: CASSQLAGQSHGYTF; DNA: TGCGCCAGCAGCCAGTTAGCTGGACAAAGCCATGGCTACACCTTC
J: TRBJ2-5; D: NA; V: TRBV18; length: 12; size: NA; CDR3: CASSPYQETQYF; DNA: TGTGCCAGCTCACCATATCAAGAGACCCAGTACTTC
J: TRBJ1-1; D: NA; V: TRBV7-2; length: 17; size: NA; CDR3: CASSLGLWGGMNTEAFF; DNA: TGTGCCAGCAGCTTAGGTTTGTGGGGAGGAATGAACACTGAAGCTTTCTTT
J: TRBJ2-3; D: NA; V: TRBV5-8; length: 11; size: once; CDR3: CASSSADTQYF; DNA: TGTGCCAGCAGTAGCGCAGATACGCAGTATTTT
J: TRBJ2-3; D: NA; V: TRBV6-6; length: 11; size: NA; CDR3: CASTETDTQYF; DNA: TGTGCCAGCACTGAGACAGATACGCAGTATTTT
J: TRBJ2-2; D: NA; V: TRBV2; length: 13; size: NA; CDR3: CASSTGLTGELFF; DNA: TGTGCCAGCAGTACAGGTCTCACCGGGGAGCTGTTTTTT
J: TRBJ2-7; D: TRBD2; V: TRBV7-3; length: 15; size: NA; CDR3: CASSLGTSGTYEQYF; DNA: TGTGCCAGCAGCTTAGGCACTAGCGGAACCTACGAGCAGTACTTC
J: TRBJ1-2; D: TRBD1; V: TRBV20-1; length: 13; size: NA; CDR3: CSASTTGAYGYTF; DNA: TGCAGTGCTAGTACTACAGGGGCCTATGGCTACACCTTC
J: TRBJ1-6; D: NA; V: TRBV23-1; length: 14; size: once; CDR3: CASRPNGENSPLHF; DNA: TGCGCCAGCAGACCAAACGGGGAGAATTCACCCCTCCACTTT
J: TRBJ2-1; D: TRBD2; V: TRBV7-7; length: 15; size: NA; CDR3: CASSLLAGESNEQFF; DNA: TGTGCTAGCAGCCTTCTAGCGGGGGAATCGAATGAGCAGTTCTTC
J: TRBJ1-1; D: NA; V: TRBV6-5; length: 15; size: NA; CDR3: CASTKPYQVDTEAFF; DNA: TGTGCCAGCACCAAACCATATCAGGTGGACACTGAAGCTTTCTTT
J: TRBJ1-1; D: TRBD1; V: TRBV23-1; length: 16; size: NA; CDR3: CASSHRQGGTITEAFF; DNA: TGCGCCAGCAGTCACAGACAGGGAGGAACGATTACTGAAGCTTTCTTT
J: TRBJ2-7; D: TRBD1; V: TRBV2; length: 14; size: NA; CDR3: CASRTGTGSYEQYF; DNA: TGTGCCAGCAGGACGGGGACAGGGTCCTACGAGCAGTACTTC
J: TRBJ1-1; D: NA; V: TRBV2; length: 14; size: NA; CDR3: CASSVLVSRAEAFF; DNA: TGTGCCAGCAGCGTCCTTGTGTCCCGGGCTGAAGCTTTCTTT
J: TRBJ1-5; D: NA; V: TRBV19; length: 16; size: NA; CDR3: CASSTTVLYSNQPQHF; DNA: TGTGCCAGTAGTACGACAGTCCTCTATAGCAATCAGCCCCAGCATTTT
J: TRBJ2-3; D: NA; V: TRBV7-9; length: 17; size: NA; CDR3: CASSLKSLERGTDTQYF; DNA: TGTGCCAGCAGCTTAAAGTCCTTGGAGAGGGGCACAGATACGCAGTATTTT
J: TRBJ1-1; D: NA; V: TRBV6-1; length: 13; size: NA; CDR3: CASSDNTYTEAFF; DNA: TGTGCCAGCAGTGACAACACCTACACTGAAGCTTTCTTT
J: TRBJ2-3; D: NA; V: TRBV5-1; length: 13; size: NA; CDR3: CASSLDDHNTQYF; DNA: TGCGCCAGCAGCTTAGATGATCACAATACGCAGTATTTT
J: TRBJ1-5; D: NA; V: TRBV7-9; length: 12; size: NA; CDR3: CASGRGAQPQHF; DNA: TGTGCCAGCGGCCGGGGGGCTCAGCCCCAGCATTTT
J: TRBJ2-1; D: NA; V: TRBV5-4; length: 15; size: NA; CDR3: CASSLVGSGSNEQFF; DNA: TGTGCCAGCAGCTTGGTCGGGAGTGGAAGTAATGAGCAGTTCTTC
J: TRBJ2-7; D: TRBD1; V: TRBV19; length: 16; size: NA; CDR3: CASSTTRDRALYEQYF; DNA: TGTGCCAGTAGTACAACCCGGGACAGGGCCTTGTACGAGCAGTACTTC
J: TRBJ2-7; D: TRBD2; V: TRBV5-5; length: 12; size: NA; CDR3: CASSQRGDEQYF; DNA: TGTGCCAGCAGCCAGCGGGGAGACGAGCAGTACTTC
J: TRBJ1-2; D: NA; V: TRBV6-5; length: 12; size: NA; CDR3: CASRIRGHGYTF; DNA: TGTGCCAGCAGGATCAGGGGACATGGCTACACCTTC
J: TRBJ1-1; D: NA; V: TRBV14; length: 13; size: NA; CDR3: CASSGRGNTEAFF; DNA: TGTGCCAGCAGTGGGAGAGGCAACACTGAAGCTTTCTTT
J: TRBJ1-3; D: NA; V: TRBV15; length: 15; size: NA; CDR3: CATSRDRTGGNTIYF; DNA: TGTGCCACCAGCAGAGATAGAACAGGGGGAAACACCATATATTTT
J: TRBJ1-2; D: NA; V: TRBV9; length: 12; size: once; CDR3: CASSRQRSGYTF; DNA: TGTGCCAGCAGCCGTCAAAGGAGTGGCTACACCTTC
J: TRBJ2-2; D: NA; V: TRBV14; length: 16; size: once; CDR3: CASSRMTDVDTGELFF; DNA: TGTGCCAGCAGCCGTATGACAGATGTCGACACCGGGGAGCTGTTTTTT
J: TRBJ2-5; D: TRBD2; V: TRBV7-3; length: 18; size: NA; CDR3: CASSLTGRLAGGQETQYF; DNA: TGTGCCAGCAGCTTAACGGGTCGACTAGCGGGGGGGCAAGAGACCCAGTACTTC
J: TRBJ1-1; D: NA; V: TRBV19; length: 13; size: NA; CDR3: CASYQGGRTEAFF; DNA: TGTGCCAGTTATCAGGGAGGGCGTACTGAAGCTTTCTTT
J: TRBJ1-5; D: TRBD1; V: TRBV13; length: 17; size: NA; CDR3: CASSLGRRGPVDQPQHF; DNA: TGTGCCAGCAGCTTAGGTAGGAGGGGGCCCGTGGATCAGCCCCAGCATTTT
J: TRBJ2-7; D: NA; V: TRBV18; length: 14; size: NA; CDR3: CASSLSGADYEQYF; DNA: TGTGCCAGCTCATTATCGGGAGCCGACTACGAGCAGTACTTC
J: TRBJ2-7; D: TRBD1; V: TRBV2; length: 14; size: NA; CDR3: CASNQDRGSYEQYF; DNA: TGTGCCAGCAACCAGGACAGGGGTTCCTACGAGCAGTACTTC
J: TRBJ2-2; D: TRBD1; V: TRBV5-5; length: 17; size: NA; CDR3: CASSLNRGLGYTGELFF; DNA: TGTGCCAGCAGCTTGAACAGGGGCCTGGGGTATACCGGGGAGCTGTTTTTT
J: TRBJ1-5; D: NA; V: TRBV28; length: 16; size: NA; CDR3: CASSLPYDGQNQPQHF; DNA: TGTGCCAGCAGTTTACCCTATGATGGACAAAATCAGCCCCAGCATTTT
J: TRBJ1-2; D: NA; V: TRBV10-3; length: 14; size: NA; CDR3: CAITAFSQGYGYTF; DNA: TGTGCCATCACTGCCTTCTCCCAGGGCTATGGCTACACCTTC
J: TRBJ2-1; D: TRBD1; V: TRBV5-1; length: 14; size: NA; CDR3: CASSLDRGYNEQFF; DNA: TGCGCCAGCAGCTTGGACAGGGGCTACAATGAGCAGTTCTTC
J: TRBJ1-4; D: TRBD1; V: TRBV19; length: 14; size: NA; CDR3: CASSTGGADEKLFF; DNA: TGTGCCAGTAGCACAGGGGGCGCGGATGAAAAACTGTTTTTT
J: TRBJ1-2; D: TRBD1; V: TRBV5-6; length: 14; size: NA; CDR3: CASSAQGAGYGYTF; DNA: TGTGCCAGCAGCGCCCAGGGGGCAGGTTATGGCTACACCTTC
J: TRBJ2-7; D: NA; V: TRBV9; length: 16; size: NA; CDR3: CASSVVGTSPRHEQYF; DNA: TGTGCCAGCAGCGTAGTAGGGACATCCCCACGCCACGAGCAGTACTTC
J: TRBJ2-7; D: TRBD2; V: TRBV4-2; length: 16; size: NA; CDR3: CASSQDLPSGAYEQYF; DNA: TGTGCCAGCAGCCAAGATCTCCCTAGCGGGGCCTACGAGCAGTACTTC
J: TRBJ1-3; D: TRBD1; V: TRBV5-1; length: 15; size: NA; CDR3: CASSDASGGGGTIYF; DNA: TGCGCCAGCAGCGACGCATCAGGGGGTGGTGGCACCATATATTTT
J: TRBJ2-7; D: NA; V: TRBV6-5; length: 16; size: NA; CDR3: CASSYSTPNQIYEQYF; DNA: TGTGCCAGCAGTTATTCGACACCCAACCAAATCTACGAGCAGTACTTC
J: TRBJ1-2; D: TRBD1; V: TRBV7-6; length: 17; size: NA; CDR3: CASSLYPDRGVDYGYTF; DNA: TGTGCCAGCAGCTTATACCCCGACAGGGGGGTCGACTATGGCTACACCTTC
J: TRBJ2-7; D: TRBD2; V: TRBV19; length: 15; size: NA; CDR3: CASSPSRGRIGEQYF; DNA: TGTGCCAGCTCGCCGTCGCGGGGGAGAATCGGGGAGCAGTACTTC
J: TRBJ2-7; D: TRBD1; V: TRBV5-4; length: 17; size: few; CDR3: CASSLALRGQGVYEQYF; DNA: TGTGCCAGCAGCTTGGCCCTGCGGGGACAGGGGGTTTACGAGCAGTACTTC